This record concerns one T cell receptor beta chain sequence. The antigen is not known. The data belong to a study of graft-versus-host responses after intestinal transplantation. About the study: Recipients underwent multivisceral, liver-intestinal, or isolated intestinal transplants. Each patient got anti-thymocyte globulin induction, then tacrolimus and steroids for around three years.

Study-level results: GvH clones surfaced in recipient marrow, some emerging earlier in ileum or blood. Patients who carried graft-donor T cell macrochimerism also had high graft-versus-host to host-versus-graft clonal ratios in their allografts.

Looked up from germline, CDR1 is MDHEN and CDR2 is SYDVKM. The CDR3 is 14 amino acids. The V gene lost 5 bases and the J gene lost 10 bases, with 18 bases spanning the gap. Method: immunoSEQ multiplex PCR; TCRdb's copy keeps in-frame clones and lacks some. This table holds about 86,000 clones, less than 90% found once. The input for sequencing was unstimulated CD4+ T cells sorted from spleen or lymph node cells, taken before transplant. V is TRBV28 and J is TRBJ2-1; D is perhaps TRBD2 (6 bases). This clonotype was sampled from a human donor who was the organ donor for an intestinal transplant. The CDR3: CASSLQTTGGEQFF. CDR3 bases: TGTGCCAGCAGTCTCCAAACCACTGGGGGGGAGCAGTTCTTC.